This T cell receptor (beta chain) derives from a study of blood T cell repertoires in COVID-19. Trimming took 5 bases from V and 11 from J; bases not matched to a gene: 15. CDR1 is LGHDT and CDR2 is YNNKEL in the germline V gene (reference sequence). The CDR3 has 15 amino acids. Profiled with immunoSEQ multiplex PCR; TCRdb holds only in-frame clones, not every one. The table records 200,000 to 250,000 clones, around 84% of them present only once. The origin of this receptor is a middle-aged man who had recovered from COVID-19. The rearrangement joins TRBV3-1 (or the pseudogene TRBV3-2) to TRBJ1-1; 9 nucleotides line up with TRBD1. Input material: peripheral blood. CDR3 DNA sequence: TGTGCCAGCAGCTCACCGGGACAGGGTCAGGATCTCGCTTTCTTT. This encodes CASSSPGQGQDLAFF.